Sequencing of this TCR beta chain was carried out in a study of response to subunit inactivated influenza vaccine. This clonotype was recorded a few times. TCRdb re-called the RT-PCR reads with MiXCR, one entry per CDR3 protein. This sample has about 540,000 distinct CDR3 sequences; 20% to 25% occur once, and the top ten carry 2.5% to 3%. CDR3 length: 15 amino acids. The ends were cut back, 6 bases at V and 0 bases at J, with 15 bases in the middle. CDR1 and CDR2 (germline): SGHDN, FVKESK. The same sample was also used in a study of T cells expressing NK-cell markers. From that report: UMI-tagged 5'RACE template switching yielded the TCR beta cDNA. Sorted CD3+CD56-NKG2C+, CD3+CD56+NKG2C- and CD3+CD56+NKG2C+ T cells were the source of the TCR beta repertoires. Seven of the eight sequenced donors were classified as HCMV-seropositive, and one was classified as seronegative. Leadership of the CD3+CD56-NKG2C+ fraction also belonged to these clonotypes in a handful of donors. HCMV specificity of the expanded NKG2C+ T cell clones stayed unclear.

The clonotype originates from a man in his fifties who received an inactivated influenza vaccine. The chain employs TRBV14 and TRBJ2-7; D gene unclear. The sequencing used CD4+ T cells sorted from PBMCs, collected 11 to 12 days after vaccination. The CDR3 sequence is CASRTSQSSSYEQYF. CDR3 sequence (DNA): TGTGCCAGCAGAACATCGCAGAGCAGCTCCTACGAGCAGTACTTC.